A selection of T cell receptor beta chains follows, all from one sample in a study of blood T cell repertoires in COVID-19. Some clones are missing from TCRdb's copy, which holds only in-frame ones; the method was immunoSEQ multiplex PCR. The data show about 290,000 clones, with approximately 80% seen just once and 4.1% held by the top ten. What was sequenced was peripheral blood. These receptor sequences come from a woman aged 45 to 65 with active or convalescent COVID-19. Both conserved end residues are part of each CDR3. A D gene is named only where the DNA matches it firmly.

cdr3_length j_call v_call d_call cdr3_aa cdr3_nt
19 TRBJ2-7 TRBV21-1 NA CASSPVSGTGVSGIGEQYF TGTGCCAGCAGCCCTGTGAGCGGGACGGGTGTGTCCGGTATAGGGGAGCAGTACTTC
15 TRBJ2-5 TRBV28 TRBD1 CASSLPGDRQETQYF TGTGCCAGCAGTCTCCCTGGGGACAGACAAGAGACCCAGTACTTC
16 TRBJ1-2 TRBV21-1 NA CASSNPFGKRDYGYTF TGTGCCAGCAGCAACCCCTTCGGGAAACGGGACTATGGCTACACCTTC
14 TRBJ1-2 TRBV2 NA CASSDRGPNYGYTF TGTGCCAGCAGTGACAGGGGACCGAACTATGGCTACACCTTC
13 TRBJ1-1 TRBV7-9 TRBD1 CASSFQGDTEAFF TGTGCCAGCAGCTTTCAGGGGGACACTGAAGCTTTCTTT
14 TRBJ2-3 TRBV10-2 NA CASSITGHTDTQYF TGCGCCAGCAGTATCACAGGGCACACAGATACGCAGTATTTT
14 TRBJ1-1 TRBV7-9 NA CASSLFRENTEAFF TGTGCCAGCAGCCTTTTCCGGGAGAACACTGAAGCTTTCTTT
13 TRBJ1-1 TRBV11-1 TRBD1 CASSLRGTAEAFF TGTGCCAGCAGCTTACGGGGGACAGCTGAAGCTTTCTTT
18 TRBJ1-5 TRBV6-1 NA CASSEGGVAGGYNQPQHF TGTGCCAGCAGTGAAGGAGGTGTGGCAGGAGGTTACAATCAGCCCCAGCATTTT
13 TRBJ1-4 TRBV7-9 NA CASSFRGSEKLFF TGTGCCAGCAGCTTTCGGGGTTCTGAAAAACTGTTTTTT
15 TRBJ2-7 TRBV5-1 NA CASSLGPPDTDGQYF TGCGCCAGCAGCTTGGGCCCTCCGGACACGGATGGGCAGTACTTC
15 TRBJ2-1 TRBV5-1 TRBD2 CASSLVSGSIYEQFF TGCGCCAGCAGCTTGGTAAGCGGGAGTATTTATGAGCAGTTCTTC
15 TRBJ1-2 TRBV9 NA CASSVAGGTEPGYTF TGTGCCAGCAGCGTAGCTGGCGGGACGGAGCCTGGCTACACCTTC
15 TRBJ1-3 TRBV5-8 NA CASSLSTGPGNTIYF TGTGCCAGCAGCCTATCCACAGGGCCTGGAAACACCATATATTTT